The 7 T cell receptor beta chains reported below all come from one sample, sequenced in a study of metastatic and nonmetastatic thyroid tumors. Patients had received no treatment of any kind before thyroid surgery. TCRdb reanalyzed the PCR reads via MiXCR. The data contain 21,000 or so clones, 22% of them singletons. Sequenced sample: tumor tissue. These receptors all stem from a female donor with papillary thyroid cancer or a benign thyroid nodule (not recorded which). Some clones in this sample may be carry-over from other donors' samples.

This clone was counted between two and nine times. V and J are TRBV15 and TRBJ1-1; TRBD1 agrees at 7 bases. V dropped 2 bases and J dropped 4; count of bases not matched to a gene: 4. The CDR3 has 14 residues. CDR1 and CDR2 from the germline V gene are LNHNV and YYDKDF (reference sequence). CDR3 region: CATSRLGTATEAFF. CDR3 coding DNA: TGTGCCACCAGCAGACTGGGGACAGCCACTGAAGCTTTCTTT.

The chain combines TRBV5-1 with TRBJ2-2; perhaps TRBD2 as D (6 bases). Trimming took 4 bases from V and 5 from J, leaving 12 bases between them. This CDR3 contains 14 residues. Germline assignment: CDR1 SGHRS and CDR2 YFSETQ. This CDR3 reads CASSRDSGTGELFF. The CDR3 DNA reads TGCGCCAGCAGCAGGGACTCGGGGACCGGGGAGCTGTTTTTT.

This clone was observed at least ten times. The J gene is TRBJ2-3, the V gene TRBV4-3; the match to TRBD2 covers 7 bases. The CDR3 length is 16 residues. Losses at the gene ends were 0 bases for V and 2 bases for J; bases not matched to a gene: 5. Germline assignment: CDR1 LGHNA and CDR2 YSLEER. CDR3 sequence (DNA): TGCGCCAGCAGCCAAGAGTCTAGCGGTTACACAGATACGCAGTATTTT. Translation gives CASSQESSGYTDTQYF.

This clone showed up many times. The chain couples TRBV7-9 to TRBJ1-1; D is unclear. The germline V gene encodes CDR1 SEHNR and CDR2 FQNEAQ (reference sequence). V lost 0 bases and J lost 2, with 4 bases in between. The CDR3 is 13 amino acids. The CDR3 coding sequence is TGTGCCAGCAGCTTAGCCACAAACACTGAAGCTTTCTTT. Translating gives CASSLATNTEAFF. The whole variable domain, filled in from reference TRBV7-9 and TRBJ1-1, reads DTGVSQNPRHKITKRGQNVTFRCDPISEHNRLYWYRQTLGQGPEFLTYFQNEAQLEKSRLLSDRFSAERPKGSFSTLEIQRTEQGDSAMYLCASSLATNTEAFFGQGTRLTVV.

About this clone itself: The junction and the germline gene differ at one end; a read error may be behind it. V and J are TRBV20-1 and TRBJ1-1; D gene ambiguous. This CDR3 has 11 residues. CDR1 and CDR2 (germline): DFQATT, SNEGSKA (reference sequence). The CDR3 reads CSARENTEDLF. CDR3 nucleotide sequence: TGCAGTGCTAGGGAAAACACTGAAGATTTATTT.

Comment on this clone: It is likely a read error, because the conserved phenylalanine at the end of the CDR3 is missing. The V gene is TRBV11-2, the J gene TRBJ2-1; TRBD1 or TRBD2 may be the D gene (5 bases each). The ends were cut back, 5 bases at V and 9 bases at J, with 26 bases in the middle. CDR1 and CDR2 from the germline V gene are SGHAT and FQNNGV. The CDR3 has 17 residues. Here the CDR3 reads CASSTGWPEGKRGEQFL. CDR3 bases: TGTGCCAGCAGCACGGGTTGGCCAGAGGGGAAAAGGGGTGAGCAGTTCTTA.

The chain is built from TRBV4-3 and TRBJ2-7; 10 bases map to TRBD1. V gave up 1 base and J gave up 4 bases; unmatched junction bases: 4. The germline CDR1 and CDR2 sequences are LGHNA and YSLEER. The length of the CDR3 is 15 residues. The CDR3 sequence is CASSQGWGQGYEQYF. The CDR3 bases are TGCGCCAGCAGCCAAGGTTGGGGACAGGGGTACGAGCAGTACTTC.